Listed here are 11 T cell receptor beta chains from one sample, sequenced in a study of OX40 agonist ivuxolimab in advanced cancers. Sequencing was performed with immunoSEQ multiplex PCR; in TCRdb, only in-frame clones are kept and a portion is missing. The sample records 65,000 to 90,000 clones, just under 90% being singletons. Sequenced material: CD4+ or CD8+ T cells sorted from blood, taken in a trial of the OX40 agonist ivuxolimab. The receptors here all came from an adult with an advanced solid tumor such as melanoma, head and neck, liver or kidney cancer.

The chain employs TRBV7-7 and TRBJ2-3, with TRBD2 matching over 9 bases. This CDR3 has 19 residues. The germline V gene has CDR1 SSHAT and CDR2 FNYEAQ (reference sequence). J lost 0 bases, V lost 1 base, and 11 bases had no gene match. In nucleotides, the CDR3 is TGTGCCAGCAGCTTAGTATTGTCTAGCGGGGCCTCTAGCACAGATACGCAGTATTTT. Translated: CASSLVLSSGASSTDTQYF.

This CDR3 reads CASSSSSGTSGYEQYF. As DNA, the CDR3 is TGTGCCAGCAGTTCCTCCTCCGGGACTAGCGGTTACGAGCAGTACTTC. The rearrangement links TRBV7-9 to TRBJ2-7; 11 bases are a match to TRBD2. This CDR3 is built from 16 residues. V lost 6 bases and J lost 4; bases outside the gene matches: 11. The germline V gene has CDR1 SEHNR and CDR2 FQNEAQ (reference sequence). The variable domain in full, with the rest retrieved from reference TRBV7-9 and TRBJ2-7, is DTGVSQNPRHKITKRGQNVTFRCDPISEHNRLYWYRQTLGQGPEFLTYFQNEAQLEKSRLLSDRFSAERPKGSFSTLEIQRTEQGDSAMYLCASSSSSGTSGYEQYFGPGTRLTVT.

In this sample, this clone turned up once. The same CDR3 can be traced to other DNA sequences in this sample. The chain links TRBV9 to TRBJ2-7; 11 nucleotides match TRBD1. Germline trimming cut 5 bases from V and 4 bases from J; bases unmatched to any gene: 5. Per germline, CDR1 SGDLS and CDR2 YYNGEE. The CDR3 runs to 14 residues. CDR3 amino acids: CASSVGQGAYEQYF. The CDR3 nucleotides are TGTGCCAGCAGTGTCGGACAGGGGGCGTACGAGCAGTACTTC.

J is TRBJ1-1 and V is TRBV13; 7 nucleotides line up with TRBD1. The trim removed 2 bases at V and 1 base at J, leaving 1 base unmatched. The CDR3 totals 14 residues. Germline V CDR1 and CDR2: PRHDT, FYEKMQ (reference sequence). The CDR3 spells CASSLYRGNTEAFF. Written as DNA, the CDR3 is TGTGCCAGCAGCTTATACAGGGGGAACACTGAAGCTTTCTTT.

This clone has just one count. V and J are TRBV19 and TRBJ2-1; the D call may be TRBD1 or TRBD2 (5 bases each). Per germline, CDR1 LNHDA and CDR2 SQIVND (reference sequence). The CDR3 loop spans 12 amino acids. Deletions cut 3 bases from V and 7 bases from J, with 7 bases between. The CDR3 region has the DNA TGTGCCAGTAGTATTTGGGGGAATGAGCAGTTCTTC. It is translated as CASSIWGNEQFF.

The chain couples TRBV30 to TRBJ1-1; 8 bases match TRBD1. The junction had 8 bases not matched to a gene; V was cut back by 3 bases and J by 8 bases. This CDR3 region has 13 residues. Per germline, CDR1 GTSNPN and CDR2 SVGIG (reference sequence). The CDR3 bases are TGTGCCTGGAGGTGGACAGGGATTACCGAAGCTTTCTTT. This gives the protein CAWRWTGITEAFF.

V is TRBV5-4 and J is TRBJ2-1, with 7 bases that match TRBD1. Germline V lookup: CDR1 SGHNT, CDR2 YYREEE (reference sequence). Germline trimming cut 6 bases from V and 0 bases from J; bases unmatched to any gene: 3. This CDR3 comprises 14 residues. CDR3 sequence: CASNSGGSYNEQFF. The CDR3 coding sequence is TGTGCCAGCAACTCAGGGGGCTCCTACAATGAGCAGTTCTTC. Combining the CDR3 with reference TRBV5-4 and TRBJ2-1 gives the whole variable domain ETGVTQSPTHLIKTRGQQVTLRCSSQSGHNTVSWYQQALGQGPQFIFQYYREEENGRGNFPPRFSGLQFPNYSSELNVNALELDDSALYLCASNSGGSYNEQFFGPGTRLTVL.

This chain links TRBV19 with TRBJ2-7; 9 bases map to TRBD2. V lost 3 bases to trimming and J lost 5 bases; unmatched junction nucleotides: 5. Germline CDR1 reads LNHDA; CDR2 reads SQIVND (reference sequence). There are 14 residues in the CDR3. In DNA, the CDR3 is TGTGCCAGTAGTATCGTAGCGGGAGCGGACGAGCAGTACTTC. Translated, it gives CASSIVAGADEQYF.

Details on this clone: Sequence at one end of the junction differs from germline and may be a read error. CDR3 protein: CASSHKGGTATYEQHF. The DNA of the CDR3 is TGTGCCAGCAGCCACAAGGGGGGGACGGCAACCTACGAGCAGCACTTC. The chain links TRBV9 to TRBJ2-7; TRBD2 is a possible D gene (7 bases). CDR1 SGDLS and CDR2 YYNGEE come from the germline V gene. The CDR3 spans 16 residues.

The chain joins TRBV7-9 to TRBJ2-2, with D uncertain. The CDR3 runs 14 residues. Germline V CDR1 and CDR2: SEHNR, FQNEAQ (reference sequence). Trimming stripped 6 bases from V and 3 bases from J, with 11 bases between. The CDR3 sequence is CASSLVEDTGELFF. CDR3 DNA sequence: TGTGCCAGCAGTCTGGTTGAGGACACCGGGGAGCTGTTTTTT.

The V and J genes are TRBV13 and TRBJ2-1; 10 bases fit TRBD1. Trimming took 5 bases from V and 5 from J; bases not matched to a gene: 9. CDR1 and CDR2 from the germline V gene are PRHDT and FYEKMQ (reference sequence). This CDR3 contains 16 residues. The CDR3 is CASSDRDRGNHNEQFF. The CDR3 bases are TGTGCCAGCAGCGACCGGGACAGGGGTAATCACAATGAGCAGTTCTTC.